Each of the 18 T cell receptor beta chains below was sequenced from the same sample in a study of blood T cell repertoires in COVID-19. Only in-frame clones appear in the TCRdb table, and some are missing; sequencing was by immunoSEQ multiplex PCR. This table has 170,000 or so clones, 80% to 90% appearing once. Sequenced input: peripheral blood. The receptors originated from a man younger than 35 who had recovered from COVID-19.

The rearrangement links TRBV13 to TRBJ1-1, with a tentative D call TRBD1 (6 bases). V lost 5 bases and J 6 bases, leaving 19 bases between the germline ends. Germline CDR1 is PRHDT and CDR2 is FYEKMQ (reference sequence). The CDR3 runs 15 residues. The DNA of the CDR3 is TGTGCCAGCAGCCGGTGGGGGGAGGGGGAGGCTGAAGCTTTCTTT. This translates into CASSRWGEGEAEAFF.

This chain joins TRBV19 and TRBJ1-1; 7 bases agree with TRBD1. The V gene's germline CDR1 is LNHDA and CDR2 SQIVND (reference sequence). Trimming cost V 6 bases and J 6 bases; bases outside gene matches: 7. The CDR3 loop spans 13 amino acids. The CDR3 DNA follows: TGTGCCAGTAGCGACAGGGTAAGAGCTGAAGCTTTCTTT. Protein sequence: CASSDRVRAEAFF.

DNA for the CDR3: TGTGCCAGTAAGATCGACAGGGAGAGCAATCAGCCCCAGCATTTT. Protein product: CASKIDRESNQPQHF. The chain uses TRBV19 and TRBJ1-5; 7 bases line up with TRBD1. Per germline, CDR1 LNHDA and CDR2 SQIVND (reference sequence). This CDR3 comprises 15 residues. J lost 1 base, V lost 7 bases, and 7 bases had no gene match.

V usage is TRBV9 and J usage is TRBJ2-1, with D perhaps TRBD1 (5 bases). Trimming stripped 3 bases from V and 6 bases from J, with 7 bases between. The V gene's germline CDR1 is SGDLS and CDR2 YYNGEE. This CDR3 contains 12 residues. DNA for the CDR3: TGTGCCAGCAGCGAGACAGTCAATGAGCAGTTCTTC. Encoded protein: CASSETVNEQFF. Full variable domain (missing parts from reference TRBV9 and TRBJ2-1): DSGVTQTPKHLITATGQRVTLRCSPRSGDLSVYWYQQSLDQGLQFLIQYYNGEERAKGNILERFSAQQFPDLHSELNLSSLELGDSALYFCASSETVNEQFFGPGTRLTVL.

Here the CDR3 DNA reads TGTGCCAGCAGCTCTCCCAGGGGACTAGGAGGCACCTACAATGAGCAGTTCTTC. Amino acid sequence: CASSSPRGLGGTYNEQFF. The chain has TRBV7-9 and TRBJ2-1, with TRBD2 identical over 8 bases. The CDR3 consists of 18 residues. With 4 bases clipped from V and 2 bases from J, the junction kept 13 bases outside the gene matches. Germline assignment: CDR1 SEHNR and CDR2 FQNEAQ (reference sequence).

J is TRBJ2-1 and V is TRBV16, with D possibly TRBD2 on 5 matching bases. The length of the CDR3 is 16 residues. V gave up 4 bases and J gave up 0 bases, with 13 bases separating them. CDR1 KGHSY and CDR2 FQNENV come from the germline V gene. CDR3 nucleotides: TGTGCCAGCAGCCGAGGAGAGCGGACCTCCTACAATGAGCAGTTCTTC. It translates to CASSRGERTSYNEQFF.

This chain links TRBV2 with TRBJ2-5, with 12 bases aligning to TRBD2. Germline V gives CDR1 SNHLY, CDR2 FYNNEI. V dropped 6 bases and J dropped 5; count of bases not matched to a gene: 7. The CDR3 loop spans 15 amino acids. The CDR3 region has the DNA TGTGCCAGCAGGACTAGCGGGAGTCTTTATGAGACCCAGTACTTC. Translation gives CASRTSGSLYETQYF.

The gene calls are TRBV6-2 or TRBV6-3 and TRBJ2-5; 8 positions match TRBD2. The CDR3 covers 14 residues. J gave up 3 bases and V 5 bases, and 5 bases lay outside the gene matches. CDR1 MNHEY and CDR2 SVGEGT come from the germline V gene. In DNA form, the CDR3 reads TGTGCCAGCAGTAGGACTAGCACTGAAGAGACCCAGTACTTC. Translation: CASSRTSTEETQYF.

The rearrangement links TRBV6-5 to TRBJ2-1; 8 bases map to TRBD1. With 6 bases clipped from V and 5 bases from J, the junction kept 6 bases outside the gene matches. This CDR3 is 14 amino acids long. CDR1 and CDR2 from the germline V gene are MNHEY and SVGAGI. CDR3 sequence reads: CASRDRGFNNEQFF. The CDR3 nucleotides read TGTGCCAGCAGAGACAGGGGTTTTAACAATGAGCAGTTCTTC.

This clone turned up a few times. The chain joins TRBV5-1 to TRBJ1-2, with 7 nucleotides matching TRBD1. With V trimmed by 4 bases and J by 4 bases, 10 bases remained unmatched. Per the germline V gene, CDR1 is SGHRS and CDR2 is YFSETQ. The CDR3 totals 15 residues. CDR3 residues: CASSPRPGGRYGYTF. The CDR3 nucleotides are TGCGCCAGCAGCCCAAGACCAGGGGGTCGCTATGGCTACACCTTC. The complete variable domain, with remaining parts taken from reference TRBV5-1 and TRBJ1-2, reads KAGVTQTPRYLIKTRGQQVTLSCSPISGHRSVSWYQQTPGQGLQFLFEYFSETQRNKGNFPGRFSGRQFSNSRSEMNVSTLELGDSALYLCASSPRPGGRYGYTFGSGTRLTVV.

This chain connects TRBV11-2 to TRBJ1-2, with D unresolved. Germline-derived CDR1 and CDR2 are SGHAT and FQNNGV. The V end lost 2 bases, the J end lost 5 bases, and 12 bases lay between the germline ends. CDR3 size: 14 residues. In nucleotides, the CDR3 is TGTGCCAGCAGCTTATCCGCCCCGGGGTATGGCTACACCTTC. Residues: CASSLSAPGYGYTF.

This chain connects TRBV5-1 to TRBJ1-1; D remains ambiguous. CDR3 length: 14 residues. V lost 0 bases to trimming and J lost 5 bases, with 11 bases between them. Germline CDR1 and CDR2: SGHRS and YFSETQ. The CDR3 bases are TGCGCCAGCAGCTTGGACGGGGTTGGGACTGAAGCTTTCTTT. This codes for CASSLDGVGTEAFF.

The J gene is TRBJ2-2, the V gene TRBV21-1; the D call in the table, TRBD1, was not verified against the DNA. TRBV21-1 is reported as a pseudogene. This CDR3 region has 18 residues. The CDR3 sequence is CASSFHRDRVTNTGELFF. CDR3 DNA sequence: TGTGCCAGCAGCTTTCACCGGGACAGGGTTACAAACACCGGGGAGCTGTTTTTT.

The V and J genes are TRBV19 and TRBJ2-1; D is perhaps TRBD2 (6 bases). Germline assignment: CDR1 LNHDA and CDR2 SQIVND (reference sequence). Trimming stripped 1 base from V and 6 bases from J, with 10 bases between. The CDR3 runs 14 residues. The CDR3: CASSIAEGFNEQFF. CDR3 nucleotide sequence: TGTGCCAGTAGTATAGCGGAGGGTTTCAATGAGCAGTTCTTC.

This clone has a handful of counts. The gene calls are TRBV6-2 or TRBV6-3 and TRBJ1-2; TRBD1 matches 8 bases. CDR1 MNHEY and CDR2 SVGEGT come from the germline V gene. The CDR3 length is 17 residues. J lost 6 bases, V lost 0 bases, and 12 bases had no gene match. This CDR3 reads CASSYSNQGRGLHGYTF. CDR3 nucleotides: TGTGCCAGCAGTTACTCGAATCAAGGCAGGGGGCTTCATGGCTACACCTTC.

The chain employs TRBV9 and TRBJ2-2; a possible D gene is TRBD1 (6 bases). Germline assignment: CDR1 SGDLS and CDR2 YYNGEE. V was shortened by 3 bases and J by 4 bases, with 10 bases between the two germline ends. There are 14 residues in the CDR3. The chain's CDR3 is CASSAGDPTGELFF. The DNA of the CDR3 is TGTGCCAGCAGCGCAGGGGACCCCACCGGGGAGCTGTTTTTT.

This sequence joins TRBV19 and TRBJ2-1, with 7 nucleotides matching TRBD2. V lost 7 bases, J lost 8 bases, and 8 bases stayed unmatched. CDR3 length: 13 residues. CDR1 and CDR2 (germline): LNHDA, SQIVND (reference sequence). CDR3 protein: CASNQLAGDEQFF. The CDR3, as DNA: TGTGCCAGTAACCAATTAGCGGGCGATGAGCAGTTCTTC.

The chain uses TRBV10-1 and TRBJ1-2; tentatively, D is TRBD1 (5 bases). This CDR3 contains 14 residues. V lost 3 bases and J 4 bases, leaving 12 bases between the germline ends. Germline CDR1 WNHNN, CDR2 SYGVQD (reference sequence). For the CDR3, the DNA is TGCGCCAGCAGTGAACGGCCGGGGGGCTATGGCTACACCTTC. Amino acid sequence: CASSERPGGYGYTF.